The 4 T cell receptor beta chains reported below all come from one sample, sequenced in a study of T-cell memory formation after mild COVID-19. TCRdb itself ran the 5' RACE reads through MiXCR, one entry per CDR3 protein. Here the sample spans 160,000 or so distinct CDR3 sequences, 30% to 35% being singletons. Sequencing used PBMCs or a T cell subset sorted from them (not recorded which). The receptors here all came from an adult woman who had mild COVID-19 (a few samples of this study predate the infection). Cell type and time point are not known.

The chain joins TRBV5-1 to TRBJ2-5; 8 positions match TRBD1. CDR1 and CDR2 from the germline V gene are SGHRS and YFSETQ. There are 13 residues in the CDR3. The ends lost 3 bases at V and 4 bases at J; junction bases unmatched: 2. The CDR3 coding sequence is TGCGCCAGCAGCTCAGACAGGGGAGAGACCCAGTACTTC. Protein sequence: CASSSDRGETQYF. Together with reference TRBV5-1 and TRBJ2-5, the CDR3 gives the full variable domain: KAGVTQTPRYLIKTRGQQVTLSCSPISGHRSVSWYQQTPGQGLQFLFEYFSETQRNKGNFPGRFSGRQFSNSRSEMNVSTLELGDSALYLCASSSDRGETQYFGPGTRLLVL.

The chain uses TRBV13 and TRBJ2-7, with a weak D call TRBD2 (5 bases). V was cut by 0 bases and J by 6 bases, with 21 bases left in between. The CDR3 is 17 residues long. The germline CDR1 and CDR2 sequences are PRHDT and FYEKMQ (reference sequence). CDR3 DNA sequence: TGTGCCAGCAGCTTAGGGGCTAGCTCTCTTTTCATCATCGAGCAGTACTTC. Its protein is CASSLGASSLFIIEQYF.

DNA for the CDR3: TGCAGCGTTGATTCTGCGGATGGCTACACCTTC. Protein: CSVDSADGYTF. This sequence joins TRBV29-1 and TRBJ1-2; D not resolved. The CDR3 consists of 11 residues. In germline, CDR1 is SQVTM, CDR2 ANQGSEA. V lost 3 bases and J 6 bases, leaving 8 bases between the germline ends.

This clonotype turned up a few times. The rearrangement links TRBV7-6 to TRBJ2-3, with 8 bases lining up with TRBD2. Trimming cost V 5 bases and J 5 bases; bases outside gene matches: 12. Germline CDR1 is SGHVS and CDR2 is FNYEAQ. The length of the CDR3 is 16 residues. CDR3 loop: CASSPSAGLVRDTQYF. The CDR3 coding sequence is TGTGCCAGCAGCCCTTCGGCGGGACTAGTGCGAGATACGCAGTATTTT.